This T cell receptor (beta chain) emerged from a study of sequential checkpoint blockade in melanoma. Study in general: Each arm's sequence ended with maintenance nivolumab.

This sample's treatment: randomized to nivolumab then ipilimumab (arm A) or the reverse (arm B). Trimming pared 4 bases from V and 2 bases from J, leaving 15 bases between. The CDR3 is made up of 15 amino acids. Germline-derived CDR1 and CDR2 are LNHDA and SQIVND (reference sequence). The table came from immunoSEQ multiplex PCR; TCRdb's copy has only in-frame clones and leaves some out. The table shows thousands of clones, with 23% occurring only once. The rearrangement links TRBV19 to TRBJ2-7, with D perhaps matching TRBD1 (7 bases). This specimen consisted of tumor tissue (inferred from file names), obtained from a patient given nivolumab and ipilimumab in sequence. The clonotype was recovered from a human donor with melanoma. CDR3 bases: TGTGCCAGTAGTAACCGACAGGGACTTACCTACGAGCAGTACTTC. Translated, it gives CASSNRQGLTYEQYF. Complete variable domain (other parts from reference TRBV19 and TRBJ2-7): DGGITQSPKYLFRKEGQNVTLSCEQNLNHDAMYWYRQDPGQGLRLIYYSQIVNDFQKGDIAEGYSVSREKKESFPLTVTSAQKNPTAFYLCASSNRQGLTYEQYFGPGTRLTVT.